The following is a T cell receptor (beta chain) sequence with its context. As originally analysed: Estimates of nucleated cell counts were drawn from the amplification of reference gene primers. Produced via immunoSEQ multiplex PCR; TCRdb's table is partial and in-frame only. The V and J calls and clone size come from that table; D and trimming were worked out from the DNA. The data show 190,000 or so clones, just under 90% seen once. Trimming cost V 5 bases and J 4 bases, with 11 bases left between them. This CDR3 spans 13 amino acids. Germline-derived CDR1 and CDR2 are MDHEN and SYDVKM. The data belong to a study of blood T cell repertoires in COVID-19. At the level of the study: Specimens from acute and convalescent COVID-19 originated in the United States, Italy and Spain.

The receptor comes from a woman in her late teens or twenties who had recovered from COVID-19. The rearrangement joins TRBV28 to TRBJ1-1; D not resolved. Sequencing input: peripheral blood. The chain's CDR3 is CASSLPPSTEAFF. The CDR3, as DNA: TGTGCCAGCAGTCTCCCCCCCAGCACTGAAGCTTTCTTT.